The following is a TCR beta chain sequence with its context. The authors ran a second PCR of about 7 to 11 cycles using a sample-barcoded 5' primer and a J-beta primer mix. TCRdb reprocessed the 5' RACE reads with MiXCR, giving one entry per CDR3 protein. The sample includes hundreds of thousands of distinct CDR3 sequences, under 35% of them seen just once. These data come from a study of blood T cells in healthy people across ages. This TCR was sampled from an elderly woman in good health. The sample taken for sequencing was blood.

CDR3 nucleotides: TGTGCCAGCAGTTTAAAGGGCAGGAACACTGAAGCTTTCTTT. This sequence encodes CASSLKGRNTEAFF. The chain uses TRBV27 and TRBJ1-1; D uncertain. V was clipped by 2 bases and J by 1 base, with 8 bases between them. The length of the CDR3 is 14 residues. Germline CDR1 MNHEY, CDR2 SMNVEV (reference sequence).